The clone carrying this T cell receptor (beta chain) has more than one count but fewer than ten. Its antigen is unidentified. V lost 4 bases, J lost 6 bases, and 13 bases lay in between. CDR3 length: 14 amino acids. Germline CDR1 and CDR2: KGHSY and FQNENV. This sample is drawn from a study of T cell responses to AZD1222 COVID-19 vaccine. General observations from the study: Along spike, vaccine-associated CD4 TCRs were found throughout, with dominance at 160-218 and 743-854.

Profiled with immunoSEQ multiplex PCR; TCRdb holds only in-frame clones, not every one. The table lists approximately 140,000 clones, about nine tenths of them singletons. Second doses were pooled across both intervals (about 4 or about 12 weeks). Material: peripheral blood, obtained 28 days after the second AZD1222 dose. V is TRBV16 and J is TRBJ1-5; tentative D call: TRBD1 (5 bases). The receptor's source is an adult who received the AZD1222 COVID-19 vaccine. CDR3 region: CASSLGTGSQPQHF. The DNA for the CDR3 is TGTGCCAGCAGCCTCGGGACGGGAAGTCAGCCCCAGCATTTT. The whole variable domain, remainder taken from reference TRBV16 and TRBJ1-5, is GEEVAQTPKHLVRGEGQKAKLYCAPIKGHSYVFWYQQVLKNEFKFLISFQNENVFDETGMPKERFSAKCLPNSPCSLEIQATKLEDSAVYFCASSLGTGSQPQHFGDGTRLSIL.